These T cell receptor beta chains were read from a single sample in a study of T cell repertoires in cytomegalovirus infection. A single record per CDR3 protein comes from TCRdb applying MiXCR to the reads. The sample shows tens of thousands of distinct CDR3 sequences, around 49% of them seen only once. These receptors' targets are unknown. The sequences come from CD8+ T cells from cultured PBMCs, collected from culture after CMV antigen stimulation. These receptors were taken from a human donor in good health (CMV status not recorded). Some clones in this sample may be carry-over from other donors' samples. The CDR3 runs from the conserved cysteine through the conserved F or W. A D gene is named only where the DNA matches it firmly. Clone size, where shown, is once, few, many, or a class for clones that have expanded.

d_call | j_call | clone_size | v_call | cdr3_nt | cdr3_aa
TRBD1 | TRBJ2-7 | - | TRBV2 | TGTGCCAGCAGACAGGGGCTGCTCGAGCAGTACTTC | CASRQGLLEQYF
TRBD1 | TRBJ2-1 | few | TRBV4-1 | TGCGCCAGCAGCTTAAACAGGGGTCCCACGGATGAGCAGTTCTTC | CASSLNRGPTDEQFF
- | TRBJ1-2 | - | TRBV7-9 | TGTGCCAGCAGCTTAGCAGGGGACTATGGCTACACCTTC | CASSLAGDYGYTF
- | TRBJ2-7 | - | TRBV5-6 | TGTGCCAGCAGGTCCGAGTCCTACGAGCAGTACTTC | CASRSESYEQYF
TRBD1 | TRBJ1-5 | - | TRBV28 | TGTGCCAGCAGTCCTCGGACAGGGGGAAGCAATCAGCCCCAGCATTTT | CASSPRTGGSNQPQHF
TRBD2 | TRBJ2-1 | - | TRBV7-3 | TGTGCCAGCAGCGCCTTCAGCGGGAGGGCCGGGTACAATGAGCAGTTCTTC | CASSAFSGRAGYNEQFF
- | TRBJ2-1 | - | TRBV11-3 | TGTGCCAGCAGCTTAAAGCGCGCAGGGTATAGTGAGCAGTTCTTC | CASSLKRAGYSEQFF
- | TRBJ2-1 | - | TRBV4-1 | TGCGCCAGCAGCCAAGTATCCGCAGGGGATGAGCAGTTCTTC | CASSQVSAGDEQFF
- | TRBJ1-2 | - | TRBV6-1 | TGTGCCAGCAGTGAAGCGCTAGTCGTCGGCTATGGCTACACCTTC | CASSEALVVGYGYTF
- | TRBJ2-2 | few | TRBV28 | TGTGCCAGCAGTAAAAGGGCCCACGCGAACACCGGGGAGCTGTTTTTT | CASSKRAHANTGELFF
- | TRBJ1-1 | - | TRBV5-5 | TGTGCCAGCAGCCACAGGAACACTGAAGCTTTCTTT | CASSHRNTEAFF
TRBD1 | TRBJ2-1 | - | TRBV19 | TGTGCCAGTATGGACAGGGGGGCCAATGAGCAGTTCTTC | CASMDRGANEQFF
- | TRBJ2-1 | many | TRBV7-2 | TGTGCCAGCAGCTTCGTCTACAATGAGCAGTTCTTC | CASSFVYNEQFF
TRBD2 | TRBJ2-1 | - | TRBV10-3 | TGTGCCATCACGGCGGGAGGCACGAGCTCCTACAATGAGCAGTTCTTC | CAITAGGTSSYNEQFF
TRBD2 | TRBJ2-1 | - | TRBV7-9 | TGTGCCAGCAGCTTTAAGATTGAGCGGGAGTCCCCTAGGGGCTTC | CASSFKIERESPRGF
- | TRBJ1-4 | - | TRBV25-1 | TGTGCCAGCAGTGAATACAGGGAGGGAGAAAAACTGTTTTTT | CASSEYREGEKLFF